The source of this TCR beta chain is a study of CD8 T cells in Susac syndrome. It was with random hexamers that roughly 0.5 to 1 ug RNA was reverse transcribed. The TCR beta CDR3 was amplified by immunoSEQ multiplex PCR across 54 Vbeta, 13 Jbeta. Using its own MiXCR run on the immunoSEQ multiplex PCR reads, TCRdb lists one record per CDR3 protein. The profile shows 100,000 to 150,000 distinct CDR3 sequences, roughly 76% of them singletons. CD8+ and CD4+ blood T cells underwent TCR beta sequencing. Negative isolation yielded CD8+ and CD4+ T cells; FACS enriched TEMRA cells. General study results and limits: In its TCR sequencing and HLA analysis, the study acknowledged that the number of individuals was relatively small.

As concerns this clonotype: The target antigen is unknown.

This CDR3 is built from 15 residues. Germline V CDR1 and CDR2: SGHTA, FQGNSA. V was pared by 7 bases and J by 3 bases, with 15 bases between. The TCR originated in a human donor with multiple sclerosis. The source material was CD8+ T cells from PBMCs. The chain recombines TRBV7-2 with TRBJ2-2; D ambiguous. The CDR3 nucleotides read TGTGCCAGCAATACAAAGGCAGCCTACACCGGGGAGCTGTTTTTT. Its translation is CASNTKAAYTGELFF.